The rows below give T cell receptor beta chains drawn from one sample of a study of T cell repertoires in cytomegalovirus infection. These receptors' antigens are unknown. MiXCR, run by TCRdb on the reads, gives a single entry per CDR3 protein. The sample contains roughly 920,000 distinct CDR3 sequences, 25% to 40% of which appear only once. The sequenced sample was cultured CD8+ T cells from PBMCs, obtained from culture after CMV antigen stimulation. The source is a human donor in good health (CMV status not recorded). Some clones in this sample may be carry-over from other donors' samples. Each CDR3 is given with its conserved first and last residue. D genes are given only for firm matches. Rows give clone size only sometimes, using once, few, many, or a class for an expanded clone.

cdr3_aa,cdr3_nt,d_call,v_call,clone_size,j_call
CASRLAGLAYNEQFF,TGTGCCAGTAGACTGGCGGGACTAGCATACAATGAGCAGTTCTTC,TRBD2,TRBV19,NA,TRBJ2-1
CASSSFRDRNEQFF,TGTGCCAGCAGCTCTTTTCGGGATCGCAATGAGCAGTTCTTC,NA,TRBV11-2,few,TRBJ2-1
CASGGDRVKIWYEQYF,TGTGCCAGCGGCGGGGACAGGGTCAAAATTTGGTACGAGCAGTACTTC,TRBD1,TRBV2,NA,TRBJ2-7
CTSSLGHNSNQPQHF,TGTACCAGCAGCCTGGGACATAATAGCAATCAGCCCCAGCATTTT,NA,TRBV7-2,NA,TRBJ1-5
CASSASVQGAYNEQFF,TGTGCCAGCAGCGCCTCCGTTCAGGGGGCCTACAATGAGCAGTTCTTC,TRBD1,TRBV9,NA,TRBJ2-1
CASSQQPENTEAFF,TGTGCCAGCAGCCAGCAACCGGAGAACACTGAAGCTTTCTTT,NA,TRBV7-9,NA,TRBJ1-1
CASSQDLRQGTGELFF,TGCGCCAGCAGCCAAGATTTAAGGCAGGGCACCGGGGAGCTGTTTTTT,NA,TRBV4-1,NA,TRBJ2-2
CSARDYQGGSQPQHF,TGCAGTGCTAGAGATTACCAGGGAGGTAGTCAGCCCCAGCATTTT,NA,TRBV20-1,NA,TRBJ1-5
CASSPRQGYNEQFF,TGTGCCAGCAGCCCACGACAGGGGTACAATGAGCAGTTCTTC,TRBD1,TRBV9,many,TRBJ2-1
CASSYNDAKLFF,TGTGCCAGCAGTTACAACGACGCGAAACTGTTTTTT,NA,TRBV6-6,few,TRBJ1-4
CATSSEQGKQFF,TGTGCCACCAGCAGCGAACAGGGCAAGCAGTTCTTC,NA,TRBV15,few,TRBJ2-1
CASSVSGGGSSYNEQFF,TGTGCCAGCAGTGTGTCAGGGGGCGGAAGCTCCTACAATGAGCAGTTCTTC,TRBD1,TRBV6-6,NA,TRBJ2-1
CASSQDYSQLNTEAFF,TGTGCCAGCAGCCAAGATTACAGCCAACTGAACACTGAAGCTTTCTTT,NA,TRBV3-1,NA,TRBJ1-1
CASSQVGGYTF,TGCGCCAGCAGTCAAGTGGGGGGCTACACCTTC,NA,TRBV23-1,NA,TRBJ1-2
CASSLAKGQINTGELFF,TGTGCCAGCAGCTTAGCGAAGGGACAGATTAACACCGGGGAGCTGTTTTTT,TRBD1,TRBV7-6,many,TRBJ2-2
CASSLAGRQETQYF,TGTGCCAGCAGTTTAGCAGGGAGGCAAGAGACCCAGTACTTC,NA,TRBV27,few,TRBJ2-5
CASSLGAGGGIF,TGTGCCAGCAGCTTGGGAGCGGGGGGGGGAATCTTC,TRBD2,TRBV5-4,few,TRBJ2-1
CASSQVVSYEQYF,TGTGCCAGCAGCCAGGTGGTCTCCTACGAGCAGTACTTC,NA,TRBV14,once,TRBJ2-7
CSARDFRSSGANVLTF,TGCAGTGCTAGAGATTTCAGGAGCTCTGGGGCCAACGTCCTGACTTTC,NA,TRBV20-1,NA,TRBJ2-6
CASSFPSGGGHSYNEQFF,TGTGCCAGCAGTTTCCCTAGCGGGGGGGGGCATTCCTACAATGAGCAGTTCTTC,TRBD2,TRBV28,many,TRBJ2-1
CASSLRDTPRDNEQFF,TGTGCCAGCAGCCTCCGGGACACCCCGAGGGACAATGAGCAGTTCTTC,NA,TRBV7-2,many,TRBJ2-1
CASSQTGTGYGNTIYF,TGTGCCAGCAGCCAGACCGGGACAGGGTATGGAAACACCATATATTTT,TRBD1,TRBV11-3,few,TRBJ1-3
CASSIGATPPSHTEAFF,TGTGCCAGTAGTATAGGGGCGACTCCTCCTAGCCACACTGAAGCTTTCTTT,NA,TRBV19,NA,TRBJ1-1
CATCDLGAGGTGELFF,TGTGCCACCTGTGATTTAGGGGCAGGAGGCACCGGGGAGCTGTTTTTT,NA,TRBV24-1,NA,TRBJ2-2
CASSRFTMNTEAFF,TGTGCCAGTAGTCGTTTCACCATGAACACTGAAGCTTTCTTT,NA,TRBV19,NA,TRBJ1-1
CASSLGRTAKEAQHF,TGTGCCAGCAGCTTGGGTCGGACAGCCAAGGAAGCCCAGCATTTT,NA,TRBV5-6,NA,TRBJ1-5
CASRTGSSVGSTGANVLTF,TGTGCCTCCCGGACAGGTTCAAGTGTCGGGAGCACTGGGGCCAACGTCCTGACTTTC,NA,TRBV10-3,few,TRBJ2-6
CASRTNRGAYNEQFF,TGCGCCAGCAGAACAAACAGGGGGGCCTACAATGAGCAGTTCTTC,TRBD1,TRBV4-3,few,TRBJ2-1
CASKGVSETQYF,TGTGCCAGCAAGGGAGTATCTGAGACCCAGTACTTC,NA,TRBV12-3/TRBV12-4,NA,TRBJ2-5
CASSEGQGANSPLHF,TGTGCCAGCAGTGAAGGCCAGGGGGCGAATTCACCCCTCCACTTT,TRBD1,TRBV2,NA,TRBJ1-6
CASSYSVLAGVGEQFF,TGTGCCAGTAGTTACTCAGTATTAGCGGGGGTCGGTGAGCAGTTCTTC,TRBD2,TRBV6-2/TRBV6-3,NA,TRBJ2-1
CASILRRGRGETQYF,TGTGCCAGCATCCTACGGCGGGGGCGCGGCGAGACCCAGTACTTC,NA,TRBV28,NA,TRBJ2-5
CASSLEGDYNEQFF,TGTGCCAGCAGCTTAGAGGGTGACTACAATGAGCAGTTCTTC,NA,TRBV7-6,many,TRBJ2-1
CASSLGQEPQPQHF,TGTGCCAGCAGTTTAGGCCAGGAACCTCAGCCCCAGCATTTT,NA,TRBV12-3/TRBV12-4,NA,TRBJ1-5
CASSLASERANTEAFF,TGTGCCAGCAGCTTAGCCTCCGAGAGGGCGAACACTGAAGCTTTCTTT,NA,TRBV7-8,NA,TRBJ1-1
CASSLYRDRGYSPLHF,TGTGCCAGCAGTCTCTACCGGGACAGGGGTTATTCACCCCTCCACTTT,TRBD1,TRBV27,NA,TRBJ1-6
CATSDPQQGQGYGYTF,TGTGCCACCAGTGACCCCCAACAGGGACAGGGCTATGGCTACACCTTC,TRBD1,TRBV24-1,NA,TRBJ1-2
CASSLSTGVNYGYTF,TGTGCCAGCAGCCTTTCGACAGGTGTGAACTATGGCTACACCTTC,NA,TRBV7-6,many,TRBJ1-2
CASSRYRDREPEAFF,TGTGCCAGTAGTAGATACAGGGATCGGGAGCCTGAAGCTTTCTTT,NA,TRBV19,few,TRBJ1-1
CASSYGTGVVETQYF,TGTGCCAGCAGTTACGGGACAGGGGTAGTGGAGACCCAGTACTTC,TRBD1,TRBV6-2/TRBV6-3,NA,TRBJ2-5
CASSDGTVSYEQYF,TGTGCCAGCAGTGACGGGACAGTCTCCTACGAGCAGTACTTC,TRBD1,TRBV6-1,few,TRBJ2-7
CASTPKSGQGYDEQYF,TGCGCCAGCACCCCCAAGTCCGGACAGGGGTACGACGAGCAGTACTTC,TRBD1,TRBV5-1,NA,TRBJ2-7
CASSLAVDSSETQYF,TGTGCCAGCAGCTTGGCCGTGGACAGTTCAGAGACCCAGTACTTC,NA,TRBV5-8,few,TRBJ2-5
CASSMSGVNIQYF,TGTGCCAGTAGTATGAGCGGGGTAAACATTCAGTACTTC,TRBD2,TRBV19,NA,TRBJ2-4
CASSPGDAGRAQYF,TGTGCCAGCAGCCCGGGGGACGCCGGGAGGGCGCAGTATTTT,TRBD2,TRBV7-9,NA,TRBJ2-3
CASSLSGLAGDYNEQFF,TGTGCCAGCAGTTTATCCGGACTAGCTGGGGACTACAATGAGCAGTTCTTC,TRBD2,TRBV27,NA,TRBJ2-1
CASSYAPEAFF,TGTGCCAGCAGCTACGCCCCTGAAGCTTTCTTT,NA,TRBV7-9,NA,TRBJ1-1
CASKEEGRRTYNEQFF,TGTGCCAGCAAGGAAGAAGGCCGACGAACCTACAATGAGCAGTTCTTC,NA,TRBV6-1,many,TRBJ2-1
CASSPLSGDEQFF,TGTGCCAGCAGCCCCCTTTCCGGCGATGAGCAGTTCTTC,NA,TRBV6-2/TRBV6-3,once,TRBJ2-1
CASSLDTGGGLADTGELFF,TGTGCCAGCAGCTTAGATACGGGTGGGGGCCTGGCCGACACCGGGGAGCTGTTTTTT,NA,TRBV11-3,NA,TRBJ2-2
CASSLEAEEGTGELFF,TGTGCCAGCAGCTTAGAGGCGGAGGAGGGAACCGGGGAGCTGTTTTTT,NA,TRBV7-6,many,TRBJ2-2
CASEKAAGELFF,TGTGCCAGCGAAAAGGCGGCCGGGGAGCTGTTTTTT,NA,TRBV7-9,NA,TRBJ2-2
CASSFGLPYGYTF,TGTGCCAGCAGTTTCGGACTACCCTATGGCTACACCTTC,NA,TRBV27,NA,TRBJ1-2
CASPGGVFDMNTEAFF,TGTGCCTCCCCTGGGGGGGTTTTCGACATGAACACTGAAGCTTTCTTT,NA,TRBV7-8,NA,TRBJ1-1
CASTDRDRYYNEQFF,TGTGCCAGCACCGACCGGGACAGGTATTACAATGAGCAGTTCTTC,TRBD1,TRBV5-4,few,TRBJ2-1
CASSQTGVTEAFF,TGCGCCAGCAGCCAGACAGGGGTCACTGAAGCTTTCTTT,TRBD1,TRBV4-1,many,TRBJ1-1